This TCR beta chain originates from a study of T cell responses to AZD1222 COVID-19 vaccine. Of note for this clone: Antigen specificity is unknown.

There are 15 residues in the CDR3. The germline CDR1 and CDR2 sequences are SEHNR and FQNEAQ (reference sequence). Unmatched junction bases numbered 7, after V lost 3 bases and J lost 2 bases. Only in-frame clones appear in the TCRdb table, and some are missing; sequencing was by immunoSEQ multiplex PCR. The data hold about 140,000 clones, with approximately 93% observed a single time. Study-level findings and limits: Sampling captured repertoires only after the peak T cell response.

This sample comprised peripheral blood, obtained 28 days after the second AZD1222 dose. This chain connects TRBV7-9 to TRBJ2-7, with 7 bases that match TRBD2. The receptor's source is an adult who received the AZD1222 COVID-19 vaccine. CDR3 in amino acids: CASSFAEGGPYEQYF. The DNA of the CDR3 is TGTGCCAGCAGCTTTGCGGAGGGAGGGCCCTACGAGCAGTACTTC.